This record covers a single TCR beta chain. These data originate in a study of blood T cell repertoires in COVID-19. The overall study: Sample material is recorded as cDNA or gDNA derived from T cells, B-cell-depleted T cells, or PBMCs.

Assay: immunoSEQ multiplex PCR; the TCRdb copy retains only in-frame clones and omits some. The sample has 200,000 to 250,000 clones; around four fifths are singletons. The CDR3 extends over 18 amino acids. Germline lookup yields CDR1 SGHTS and CDR2 YDEGEE. J was trimmed by 7 bases and V by 3 bases; bases with no gene match: 20. The source is a man aged 40-49 years who had recovered from COVID-19. The chain employs TRBV5-8 and TRBJ2-7; 9 bases are shared with TRBD1. The sequenced sample was PBMCs or T cells enriched from blood (not recorded which). The CDR3 DNA sequence: TGTGCCAGCAGCTCTTGGGGCAAACAGGGGGCGACCTTTGTAGAGCAGTACTTC. Translation gives CASSSWGKQGATFVEQYF.